Below are 19 T cell receptor beta chains sequenced from a single sample in a study of OX40 agonist ivuxolimab in advanced cancers. Data came from immunoSEQ multiplex PCR; TCRdb stores just in-frame clones and leaves some out. The sample lists 16,000 or so clones; 86% were seen once. The sequencing here drew on CD4+ or CD8+ T cells sorted from blood, taken in a trial of the OX40 agonist ivuxolimab. These receptors were taken from an adult with an advanced solid tumor such as melanoma, head and neck, liver or kidney cancer.

The genes are TRBV28 and TRBJ2-6; no definite D call. Trimming removed 5 bases from V and 0 bases from J, with 11 bases in between. CDR1 is MDHEN and CDR2 is SYDVKM in the germline V gene. There are 16 residues in the CDR3. CDR3 nucleotide sequence: TGTGCCAGCAGTCCCCCAGGCCTCTCTGGGGCCAACGTCCTGACTTTC. Translated: CASSPPGLSGANVLTF. The full variable domain, completed using reference TRBV28 and TRBJ2-6, is DVKVTQSSRYLVKRTGEKVFLECVQDMDHENMFWYRQDPGLGLRLIYFSYDVKMKEKGDIPEGYSVSREKKERFSLILESASTNQTSMYLCASSPPGLSGANVLTFGAGSRLTVL.

The V gene is TRBV18, the J gene TRBJ1-1; D gene ambiguous. The CDR3 has 14 residues. Between the trimmed V and J ends, which lost 1 base and 1 base, there was a span of 7 bases. Per germline, CDR1 KGHSH and CDR2 LQKENI. The CDR3 coding sequence is TGTGCCAGCTCACCACGGGGAGCGAACACTGAAGCTTTCTTT. It translates to CASSPRGANTEAFF.

The V gene is TRBV18, the J gene TRBJ2-2, with 8 nucleotides matching TRBD1. Germline loops: CDR1 KGHSH, CDR2 LQKENI. Unmatched junction bases numbered 9, after V lost 2 bases and J lost 7 bases. This CDR3 is built from 16 residues. CDR3 sequence: CASSPTGTGLIGELFF. The CDR3 nucleotides are TGTGCCAGCTCACCAACGGGGACAGGTTTGATCGGGGAGCTGTTTTTT.

The chain couples TRBV20-1 to TRBJ2-5; no reliable D call. The CDR3 totals 11 residues. V gave up 6 bases and J gave up 5 bases, with 10 bases separating them. Germline CDR1 reads DFQATT; CDR2 reads SNEGSKA (reference sequence). DNA of the CDR3: TGCAGTGCCCGGGCGGAGGAGACCCAGTACTTC. It translates to CSARAEETQYF.

This chain connects TRBV15 to TRBJ2-1; TRBD1 is a possible D gene (5 bases). The CDR3 spans 13 residues. Germline CDR1 reads LNHNV; CDR2 reads YYDKDF (reference sequence). V dropped 3 bases and J dropped 6 bases, with 9 bases sitting between them. The CDR3 bases are TGTGCCACCAGCAGGGACACCAGCAATGAGCAGTTCTTC. Translated, it gives CATSRDTSNEQFF.

This clone was seen only once. The CDR3 sequence is CASRPGQGGYQPQHF. The CDR3 nucleotides read TGTGCCAGCAGGCCAGGACAGGGGGGTTATCAGCCCCAGCATTTT. The chain is built from TRBV27 and TRBJ1-5, with 10 bases identical to TRBD1. This CDR3 contains 15 residues. Germline V gene data show CDR1 as MNHEY and CDR2 as SMNVEV (reference sequence). The V and J ends lost 6 bases and 5 bases, in that order; junction bases with no gene match: 7.

This chain connects TRBV6-4 to TRBJ2-2; possibly TRBD2 for D (6 bases). Germline values: CDR1 MRHNA, CDR2 SNTAGT. V was pared by 3 bases and J by 1 base, with 6 bases between. The CDR3 totals 14 residues. CDR3 sequence (DNA): TGTGCCAGCAGTGAGGGGGGGAACACCGGGGAGCTGTTTTTT. Protein product: CASSEGGNTGELFF.

This clone was detected only once. The chain combines TRBV7-8 with TRBJ1-1, with 7 bases fitting TRBD1. CDR1 is SGHVS, CDR2 FQNEAQ, per germline. The CDR3 spans 15 residues. V dropped 5 bases and J dropped 2; count of bases not matched to a gene: 8. The CDR3: CASSTSGTANTEAFF. The CDR3 bases are TGTGCCAGCAGCACCTCCGGGACAGCAAACACTGAAGCTTTCTTT.

This chain links TRBV18 with TRBJ2-7; 8 bases map to TRBD2. Germline V gives CDR1 KGHSH, CDR2 LQKENI. Trimming at V came to 6 bases and at J to 6 bases, leaving 4 bases not matched to a gene. This CDR3 spans 12 amino acids. CDR3 sequence: CASSLGRVEQYF. As DNA, the CDR3 is TGTGCCAGCTCCCTCGGGAGGGTCGAGCAGTACTTC.

V and J are TRBV2 and TRBJ2-2; 15 positions match TRBD2. V shed 7 bases and J 6 bases; nucleotides not matched to a gene: 3. This CDR3 comprises 15 residues. Germline V lookup: CDR1 SNHLY, CDR2 FYNNEI. CDR3 sequence (DNA): TGTGCCAGCATCAGGACTAGCGGGAGGGCCGGGGAGCTGTTTTTT. This translates into CASIRTSGRAGELFF.

This sequence joins TRBV13 and TRBJ2-2; 8 bases match TRBD2. The CDR3 covers 17 residues. The germline gives CDR1 PRHDT, CDR2 FYEKMQ (reference sequence). V was clipped by 3 bases and J by 5 bases; unmatched bases: 11. The CDR3 is CASSLYGGRLGTGELFF. CDR3 sequence (DNA): TGTGCCAGCAGCTTGTATGGCGGGAGGCTCGGGACCGGGGAGCTGTTTTTT.

The chain carries TRBV18 and TRBJ2-1, with 11 bases matching TRBD2. V dropped 3 bases and J dropped 8; count of bases not matched to a gene: 3. Germline values: CDR1 KGHSH, CDR2 LQKENI. This CDR3 region has 14 residues. CDR3 coding DNA: TGTGCCAGCTCACCGACTAGCGGGATGGATGAGCAGTTCTTC. This encodes CASSPTSGMDEQFF.

The chain joins TRBV15 to TRBJ2-1; 9 positions match TRBD2. With V trimmed by 9 bases and J by 8 bases, 17 bases remained unmatched. Germline-derived CDR1 and CDR2 are LNHNV and YYDKDF (reference sequence). The CDR3 has 16 amino acids. CDR3 DNA sequence: TGTGCCACATCCCGCTTTCATAGCGGGAGTTCGGATGAGCAGTTCTTC. Protein: CATSRFHSGSSDEQFF. Using reference TRBV15 and TRBJ2-1 for the parts outside the CDR3, the full variable domain is DAMVIQNPRYQVTQFGKPVTLSCSQTLNHNVMYWYQQKSSQAPKLLFHYYDKDFNNEADTPDNFQSRRPNTSFCFLDIRSPGLGDTAMYLCATSRFHSGSSDEQFFGPGTRLTVL.

This chain uses TRBV2 with TRBJ1-1; D unresolved. This CDR3 is built from 13 residues. Between the trimmed V and J ends, which lost 8 bases and 3 bases, there was a span of 13 bases. The V gene's germline CDR1 is SNHLY and CDR2 FYNNEI. The CDR3, as DNA: TGTGCCAGCGGCCTCACTCGGGACACTGAAGCTTTCTTT. This gives the protein CASGLTRDTEAFF.

The chain is built from TRBV7-9 and TRBJ2-3, with no clear D. The CDR3 runs 14 residues. From germline, CDR1 is SEHNR and CDR2 FQNEAQ (reference sequence). The V end was cut by 1 base, the J end by 2 bases, with 7 bases between. The CDR3 DNA follows: TGTGCCAGCAGCTTAGAGGTGTCCACAGATACGCAGTATTTT. Encoded protein: CASSLEVSTDTQYF.

The V gene is TRBV10-3, the J gene TRBJ2-1; tentatively, D is TRBD2 (6 bases). The CDR3 is made up of 14 amino acids. The germline V and J ends were trimmed by 5 bases and 5 bases, with 13 bases remaining between them. CDR1 is ENHRY, CDR2 SYGVKD, per germline. The CDR3 protein is CAISRGRGDNEQFF. CDR3 DNA sequence: TGTGCCATCAGTCGGGGGAGAGGGGACAATGAGCAGTTCTTC.

The chain recombines TRBV6-6 with TRBJ1-5; D may be TRBD1 (5 bases). This CDR3 contains 14 residues. Germline V gene data show CDR1 as MNHNY and CDR2 as SVGAGI (reference sequence). The V end lost 6 bases, the J end lost 7 bases, and 16 bases lay between the germline ends. The CDR3 DNA sequence: TGTGCCAGCAGAACCGGGGAGGGGCAACAGCCCCAGCATTTT. Amino acid sequence: CASRTGEGQQPQHF.

The V call is TRBV27, the J call TRBJ1-5; no reliable D call. The CDR3 loop spans 15 amino acids. Trimming removed 1 base from V and 0 bases from J, with 7 bases in between. Germline CDR1 reads MNHEY; CDR2 reads SMNVEV (reference sequence). CDR3 region: CASSLYGISNQPQHF. CDR3 sequence (DNA): TGTGCCAGCAGTTTATACGGCATTAGCAATCAGCCCCAGCATTTT.

The rearrangement links TRBV11-2 to TRBJ2-1; tentatively, D is TRBD2 (5 bases). V lost 0 bases, J lost 3 bases, and 12 bases lay in between. CDR1 and CDR2 (germline): SGHAT, FQNNGV. This CDR3 region has 16 residues. Here the CDR3 reads CASSLDASRIYNEQFF. CDR3 nucleotides: TGTGCCAGCAGCTTAGACGCTAGCCGTATCTACAATGAGCAGTTCTTC.